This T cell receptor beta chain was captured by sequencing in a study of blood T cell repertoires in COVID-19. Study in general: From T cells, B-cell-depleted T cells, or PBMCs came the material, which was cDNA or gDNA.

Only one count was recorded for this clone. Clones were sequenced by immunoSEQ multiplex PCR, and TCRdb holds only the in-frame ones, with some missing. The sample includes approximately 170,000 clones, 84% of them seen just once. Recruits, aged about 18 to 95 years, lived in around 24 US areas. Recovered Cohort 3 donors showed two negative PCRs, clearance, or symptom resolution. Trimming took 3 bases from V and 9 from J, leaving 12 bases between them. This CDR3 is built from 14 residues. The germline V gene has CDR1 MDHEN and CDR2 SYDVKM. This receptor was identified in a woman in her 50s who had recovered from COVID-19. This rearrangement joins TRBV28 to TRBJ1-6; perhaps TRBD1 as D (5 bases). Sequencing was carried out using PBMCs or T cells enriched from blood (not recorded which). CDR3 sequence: CASSLIRGGSPLHF. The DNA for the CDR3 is TGTGCCAGCAGTTTGATAAGGGGCGGTTCACCCCTCCACTTT. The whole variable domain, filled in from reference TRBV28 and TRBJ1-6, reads DVKVTQSSRYLVKRTGEKVFLECVQDMDHENMFWYRQDPGLGLRLIYFSYDVKMKEKGDIPEGYSVSREKKERFSLILESASTNQTSMYLCASSLIRGGSPLHFGNGTRLTVT.